This paragraph covers one T cell receptor (beta chain) sequence. Its antigen is still unknown. These data belong to a study of T cell responses to AZD1222 COVID-19 vaccine. Regarding the study as a whole: Most donors were white British, females outnumbered males, and clonal diversity was possibly underestimated.

V dropped 8 bases and J dropped 3 bases, with 13 bases sitting between them. The CDR3 spans 13 residues. Measured with immunoSEQ multiplex PCR; TCRdb has only the in-frame clones, and not every one. The sample comprises about 83,000 clones, 85% to 95% of which are singletons, and around 30% rests with the top ten. This material consisted of peripheral blood, taken 28 days after the second AZD1222 dose. The genes are TRBV12-3 or TRBV12-4 and TRBJ2-5; D is ambiguous. The origin of this receptor is an adult who received the AZD1222 COVID-19 vaccine. This chain's CDR3 is CASATRREETQYF. Here the CDR3 DNA reads TGTGCCAGCGCCACACGGCGCGAAGAGACCCAGTACTTC.